This T cell receptor (beta chain) was sequenced for a study of cytomegalovirus exposure and HLA in healthy donors. General study results and limits: On later analysis, the bulk of CMV-associated TCR beta chains appeared to be HLA-restricted.

With respect to this clone: Antigen: not known.

60 Vbeta and 13 Jbeta primers were used in PCR. Assay used: immunoSEQ multiplex PCR; TCRdb lists only in-frame clones, some missing. The sample holds around 110,000 clones, over 70% seen once. Trimming removed 6 bases at V and 8 bases at J, with 10 bases between. Germline V CDR1 and CDR2: SGHAT, FQNNGV. This CDR3 has 12 residues. Sequencing was done on a sample of PBMCs. This TCR derives from a male donor in good health and CMV-seropositive. The chain recombines TRBV11-2 with TRBJ1-4; weak D call: TRBD1 (5 bases). CDR3 DNA: TGTGCCAGCAGGCACGGGGGGGAAAAACTGTTTTTT. Translating gives CASRHGGEKLFF.